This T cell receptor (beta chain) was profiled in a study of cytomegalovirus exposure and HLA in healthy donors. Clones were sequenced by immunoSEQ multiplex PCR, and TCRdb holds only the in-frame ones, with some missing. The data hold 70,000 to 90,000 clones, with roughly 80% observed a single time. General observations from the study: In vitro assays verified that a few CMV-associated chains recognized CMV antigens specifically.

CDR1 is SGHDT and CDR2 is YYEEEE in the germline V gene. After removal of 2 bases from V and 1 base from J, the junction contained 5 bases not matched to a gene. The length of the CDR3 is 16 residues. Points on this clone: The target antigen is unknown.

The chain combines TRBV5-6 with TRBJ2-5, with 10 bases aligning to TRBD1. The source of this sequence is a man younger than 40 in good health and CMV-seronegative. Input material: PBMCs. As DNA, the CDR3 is TGTGCCAGCAGCTTCCCGGGACAGGGGATCCAAGAGACCCAGTACTTC. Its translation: CASSFPGQGIQETQYF.